This is a list of T cell receptor beta chains from one sample in a study of technical replicates of blood from a few donors. Libraries were prepared by immunoSEQ multiplex PCR; TCRdb keeps only in-frame clonotypes and omits some of them. This sample has 60,000 to 90,000 clones; nearly 97% occur once, and the top ten carry roughly 0.24%. Sequencing was performed on T cells isolated from PBMCs. These receptors were collected from a human donor in good health. CDR3s include the opening cysteine and the closing phenylalanine or tryptophan. D genes are given only for firm matches. Size is stated for part of the rows, as once, few or many counts, or as a class when the clone is expanded.

j_call: TRBJ2-1
cdr3_length: 15
d_call: NA
clone_size: NA
v_call: TRBV4-1
cdr3_aa: CASSQVSGGYNEQFF
cdr3_nt: TGCGCCAGCAGCCAAGTATCCGGCGGGTACAATGAGCAGTTCTTC

j_call: TRBJ2-2
cdr3_length: 15
d_call: NA
clone_size: NA
v_call: TRBV5-1
cdr3_aa: CASFQGRGNTGELFF
cdr3_nt: TGCGCCAGCTTTCAAGGCAGGGGGAACACCGGGGAGCTGTTTTTT

j_call: TRBJ1-6
cdr3_length: 16
d_call: NA
clone_size: NA
v_call: TRBV5-4
cdr3_aa: CASSLAGGRISSPLHF
cdr3_nt: TGTGCCAGCAGCTTGGCCGGCGGAAGGATCTCTTCACCCCTCCACTTT

j_call: TRBJ2-3
cdr3_length: 12
d_call: NA
clone_size: NA
v_call: TRBV29-1
cdr3_aa: CSVELVTDTQYF
cdr3_nt: TGCAGCGTTGAGCTAGTAACAGATACGCAGTATTTT

j_call: TRBJ1-2
cdr3_length: 15
d_call: TRBD1
clone_size: NA
v_call: TRBV6-1
cdr3_aa: CASSEAQGLDYGYTF
cdr3_nt: TGTGCCAGCAGTGAAGCACAGGGGTTGGACTATGGCTACACCTTC

j_call: TRBJ2-1
cdr3_length: 13
d_call: NA
clone_size: NA
v_call: TRBV6-5
cdr3_aa: CASSYSYYNEQFF
cdr3_nt: TGTGCCAGCAGTTACTCGTATTACAATGAGCAGTTCTTC

j_call: TRBJ2-1
cdr3_length: 17
d_call: TRBD1
clone_size: NA
v_call: TRBV19
cdr3_aa: CASSTHSGGSVSNEQFF
cdr3_nt: TGTGCCAGTAGTACCCATTCAGGGGGAAGCGTGAGCAATGAGCAGTTCTTC

j_call: TRBJ2-1
cdr3_length: 15
d_call: TRBD2
clone_size: NA
v_call: TRBV6-5
cdr3_aa: CASFPSGYSYNEQFF
cdr3_nt: TGTGCCAGCTTCCCTAGCGGGTACTCCTACAATGAGCAGTTCTTC

j_call: TRBJ2-1
cdr3_length: 14
d_call: TRBD2
clone_size: NA
v_call: TRBV10-3
cdr3_aa: CAISEGLAGVEQFF
cdr3_nt: TGTGCCATCAGTGAAGGACTAGCGGGGGTTGAGCAGTTCTTC

j_call: TRBJ2-5
cdr3_length: 15
d_call: TRBD2
clone_size: NA
v_call: TRBV6-4
cdr3_aa: CASSDSPGGQETQYF
cdr3_nt: TGTGCCAGCAGTGACTCGCCGGGGGGCCAAGAGACCCAGTACTTC

j_call: TRBJ1-1
cdr3_length: 13
d_call: NA
clone_size: few
v_call: TRBV5-1
cdr3_aa: CASSGGSNTEAFF
cdr3_nt: TGCGCCAGCAGTGGAGGAAGCAACACTGAAGCTTTCTTT

j_call: TRBJ1-1
cdr3_length: 16
d_call: NA
clone_size: NA
v_call: TRBV30
cdr3_aa: CAWSVTATYSNTEAFF
cdr3_nt: TGTGCCTGGAGTGTGACAGCGACTTACTCGAACACTGAAGCTTTCTTT

j_call: TRBJ1-1
cdr3_length: 13
d_call: NA
clone_size: NA
v_call: TRBV30
cdr3_aa: CAWSVRVDTEAFF
cdr3_nt: TGTGCCTGGAGTGTACGAGTGGACACTGAAGCTTTCTTT

j_call: TRBJ2-5
cdr3_length: 13
d_call: NA
clone_size: NA
v_call: TRBV6-1
cdr3_aa: CASSALARETQYF
cdr3_nt: TGTGCCAGCAGTGCCCTAGCGAGAGAGACCCAGTACTTC

j_call: TRBJ2-4
cdr3_length: 20
d_call: TRBD2
clone_size: NA
v_call: TRBV4-1
cdr3_aa: CASSSGLAGEHRTAKNIQYF
cdr3_nt: TGCGCCAGCAGCTCGGGGCTAGCGGGAGAGCACAGAACAGCCAAAAACATTCAGTACTTC

j_call: TRBJ2-2
cdr3_length: 16
d_call: TRBD2
clone_size: NA
v_call: TRBV14
cdr3_aa: CASSFLAGGPTGELFF
cdr3_nt: TGTGCCAGCAGCTTTCTAGCGGGAGGGCCTACCGGGGAGCTGTTTTTT

j_call: TRBJ1-3
cdr3_length: 20
d_call: NA
clone_size: NA
v_call: TRBV9
cdr3_aa: CASSVFPPAGNIISGNTIYF
cdr3_nt: TGTGCCAGCAGCGTTTTTCCGCCGGCAGGAAATATCATCTCTGGAAACACCATATATTTT

j_call: TRBJ2-7
cdr3_length: 14
d_call: NA
clone_size: once
v_call: TRBV13
cdr3_aa: CASRKVGSSYEQYF
cdr3_nt: TGTGCCAGCAGGAAAGTCGGGAGCTCCTACGAGCAGTACTTC

j_call: TRBJ2-3
cdr3_length: 16
d_call: NA
clone_size: NA
v_call: TRBV4-2
cdr3_aa: CASSHSGGVMTDTQYF
cdr3_nt: TGTGCCAGCAGCCATAGTGGAGGGGTAATGACAGATACGCAGTATTTT

j_call: TRBJ1-1
cdr3_length: 13
d_call: NA
clone_size: few
v_call: TRBV19
cdr3_aa: CASRDRRDAEAFF
cdr3_nt: TGTGCCAGTAGGGACAGAAGGGACGCTGAAGCTTTCTTT

j_call: TRBJ2-7
cdr3_length: 12
d_call: NA
clone_size: NA
v_call: TRBV6-5
cdr3_aa: CASRTDTYEQYF
cdr3_nt: TGTGCCAGCAGAACGGACACCTACGAGCAGTACTTC

j_call: TRBJ1-5
cdr3_length: 11
d_call: NA
clone_size: NA
v_call: TRBV14
cdr3_aa: CATGYSQPQHF
cdr3_nt: TGTGCCACGGGGTACTCTCAGCCCCAGCATTTT

j_call: TRBJ1-2
cdr3_length: 13
d_call: NA
clone_size: NA
v_call: TRBV30
cdr3_aa: CAWSVAGQAGYTF
cdr3_nt: TGTGCCTGGAGTGTGGCGGGGCAGGCTGGCTACACCTTC

j_call: TRBJ2-2
cdr3_length: 15
d_call: NA
clone_size: once
v_call: TRBV5-4
cdr3_aa: CASSWGRANTGELFF
cdr3_nt: TGTGCCAGCAGCTGGGGCAGAGCGAACACCGGGGAGCTGTTTTTT

j_call: TRBJ1-2
cdr3_length: 18
d_call: TRBD1
clone_size: NA
v_call: TRBV4-1
cdr3_aa: CASSQEPGQGRSNYGYTF
cdr3_nt: TGCGCCAGCAGCCAAGAACCGGGACAGGGTCGATCTAACTATGGCTACACCTTC

j_call: TRBJ1-1
cdr3_length: 24
d_call: TRBD1
clone_size: NA
v_call: TRBV19
cdr3_aa: CASSIFRVHPTSQNRGRGNTEAFF
cdr3_nt: TGTGCCAGTAGTATTTTTCGGGTACACCCAACCTCCCAAAACAGGGGCAGGGGAAACACTGAAGCTTTCTTT

j_call: TRBJ1-1
cdr3_length: 12
d_call: NA
clone_size: NA
v_call: TRBV6-1
cdr3_aa: CASSLELGEAFF
cdr3_nt: TGTGCCAGCAGCCTCGAACTTGGTGAAGCTTTCTTT

j_call: TRBJ2-5
cdr3_length: 13
d_call: NA
clone_size: NA
v_call: TRBV4-2
cdr3_aa: CASSRTSWETQYF
cdr3_nt: TGTGCCAGCAGCCGTACTAGTTGGGAGACCCAGTACTTC

j_call: TRBJ1-1
cdr3_length: 12
d_call: NA
clone_size: NA
v_call: TRBV7-9
cdr3_aa: CASSQGGEEAFF
cdr3_nt: TGTGCCAGCAGCCAAGGGGGGGAAGAAGCTTTCTTT

j_call: TRBJ2-3
cdr3_length: 16
d_call: TRBD1
clone_size: NA
v_call: TRBV15
cdr3_aa: CATSSGTATRGDTQYF
cdr3_nt: TGTGCCACCAGCAGCGGGACAGCTACTAGGGGAGATACGCAGTATTTT

j_call: TRBJ2-3
cdr3_length: 15
d_call: TRBD2
clone_size: NA
v_call: TRBV2
cdr3_aa: CASSDLAGGLYTQYF
cdr3_nt: TGTGCCAGCAGTGACCTAGCGGGGGGGCTTTATACGCAGTATTTT

j_call: TRBJ2-1
cdr3_length: 14
d_call: TRBD1
clone_size: NA
v_call: TRBV27
cdr3_aa: CASVSGTGYNEQFF
cdr3_nt: TGTGCCAGCGTTTCCGGGACAGGGTACAATGAGCAGTTCTTC

j_call: TRBJ2-5
cdr3_length: 13
d_call: NA
clone_size: NA
v_call: TRBV30
cdr3_aa: CAWSPQVQETQYF
cdr3_nt: TGTGCCTGGAGTCCCCAGGTCCAAGAGACCCAGTACTTC

j_call: TRBJ1-3
cdr3_length: 15
d_call: TRBD1
clone_size: NA
v_call: TRBV7-8
cdr3_aa: CASSLDRVPGNTIYF
cdr3_nt: TGTGCCAGCAGCCTAGACAGGGTTCCTGGAAACACCATATATTTT

j_call: TRBJ1-5
cdr3_length: 15
d_call: NA
clone_size: NA
v_call: TRBV15
cdr3_aa: CATSRGAGSNQPQHF
cdr3_nt: TGTGCCACCAGCAGAGGGGCGGGTAGCAATCAGCCCCAGCATTTT

j_call: TRBJ1-5
cdr3_length: 15
d_call: TRBD1
clone_size: NA
v_call: TRBV9
cdr3_aa: CASSTGQGRNQPQHF
cdr3_nt: TGTGCCAGCAGCACGGGACAGGGTCGCAATCAGCCCCAGCATTTT

j_call: TRBJ2-2
cdr3_length: 15
d_call: TRBD1
clone_size: NA
v_call: TRBV5-4
cdr3_aa: CASSYSTGKIRELFF
cdr3_nt: TGTGCCAGCAGTTATTCGACAGGGAAGATACGGGAGCTGTTTTTT

j_call: TRBJ1-1
cdr3_length: 17
d_call: TRBD1
clone_size: once
v_call: TRBV4-1
cdr3_aa: CASSQEVPGQGVTEAFF
cdr3_nt: TGCGCCAGCAGCCAAGAGGTGCCGGGACAGGGTGTCACTGAAGCTTTCTTT